The 16 T cell receptor beta chains given below trace back to one sample, sequenced in a study of CD8 T cells in Susac syndrome (dated by TCRdb to between 2019 and 2020). The method was the immunoSEQ multiplex PCR assay. RNA was extracted with the RNeasy kit and about 0.5 to 1 ug was reverse transcribed using random hexamers. TCRdb itself trimmed the public reads at Q25 with fastp, ran MiXCR and retained productive beta chains. Every entry covers one CDR3 protein and lists the most common genes and DNA from its rows. The sample table contains approximately 80,000 distinct CDR3 sequences; only one count was recorded for approximately 94% of them. Jointly, the top ten make up about 0.52% of the sample. The sample was CD8+ T cells from PBMCs. Receptors originate from a human donor with Susac syndrome.

The chain uses TRBV20-1 and TRBJ2-1; D is unresolved. The CDR3 has 14 amino acids. V was clipped by 7 bases and J by 4 bases, with 17 bases between them. Germline V gene lookup returns CDR1 DFQATT and CDR2 SNEGSKA (reference sequence). CDR3 loop: CSVPEEPSYNEQFF. CDR3 DNA: TGCAGTGTCCCAGAAGAGCCTAGTTACAATGAGCAGTTCTTC.

The J gene is TRBJ2-3, the V gene TRBV6-4; TRBD2 aligns across 12 bases. CDR3 length equals 16 residues. Germline CDR1 is MRHNA and CDR2 is SNTAGT. Trimming cost V 3 bases and J 12 bases; bases outside gene matches: 13. CDR3 nucleotides: TGTGCCAGCAGTGAATCGACTAGCGGGGGCCACCTCGGCCAGTATTTT. It encodes CASSESTSGGHLGQYF.

This clonotype has only a few counts. This chain links TRBV18 with TRBJ2-1; TRBD2 aligns across 11 bases. The CDR3 has 15 residues. CDR1 and CDR2 from the germline V gene are KGHSH and LQKENI. V lost 3 bases, J lost 2 bases, and 0 bases stayed unmatched. CDR3: CASSPGLAAYNEQFF. The CDR3 DNA reads TGTGCCAGCTCACCGGGACTAGCGGCCTACAATGAGCAGTTCTTC.

The V gene is TRBV6-5, the J gene TRBJ2-1, with unresolved D. The CDR3 totals 13 residues. V shed 2 bases and J shed 9 bases, with 11 bases lying between them. Germline CDR1 and CDR2: MNHEY and SVGAGI. The CDR3 region has the DNA TGTGCCAGCAGTTACGGGGTCTCGGGTGAGCAGTTCTTC. Translation: CASSYGVSGEQFF.

The chain joins TRBV10-2 to TRBJ2-7; maybe TRBD2 (6 bases). The CDR3 has 16 residues. Germline loops: CDR1 WSHSY, CDR2 SAAADI. The V end lost 2 bases, the J end lost 3 bases, and 17 bases lay between the germline ends. Written as DNA, the CDR3 is TGCGCCAGCAGTGAGGGGAGGTCAGGGTTCGGCTACGAGCAGTACTTC. It codes for CASSEGRSGFGYEQYF.

This chain connects TRBV6-5 to TRBJ2-7; unclear D gene. Germline V gives CDR1 MNHEY, CDR2 SVGAGI. The CDR3 runs 13 residues. V gave up 2 bases and J gave up 3 bases, with 8 bases separating them. The CDR3 coding sequence is TGTGCCAGCAGTTACGGCGAACTCTACGAGCAGTACTTC. Translated: CASSYGELYEQYF.

The V and J genes are TRBV13 and TRBJ2-7; D is undetermined. The CDR3 has 12 amino acids. The V gene's germline CDR1 is PRHDT and CDR2 FYEKMQ (reference sequence). V was shortened by 0 bases and J by 9 bases, with 9 bases between the two germline ends. CDR3 loop: CASSLGRLGQYF. As DNA, the CDR3 is TGTGCCAGCAGCTTAGGACGATTAGGGCAGTACTTC.

This chain links TRBV7-9 with TRBJ2-1; a weak D match, TRBD1 (6 bases). The CDR3 covers 15 residues. Germline CDR1 is SEHNR and CDR2 is FQNEAQ (reference sequence). Trimming pared 0 bases from V and 2 bases from J, leaving 8 bases between. CDR3 amino acids: CASSLAQGTYNEQFF. The CDR3, as DNA: TGTGCCAGCAGCTTAGCACAGGGAACCTACAATGAGCAGTTCTTC.

The chain couples TRBV4-3 to TRBJ2-1, with D tentatively TRBD1 (5 bases). Trimming left V 0 bases short and J 0 bases short, with 15 bases between. This CDR3 has 18 amino acids. In germline, CDR1 is LGHNA, CDR2 YSLEER. The CDR3 reads CASSQEERRGYSYNEQFF. CDR3 in DNA: TGCGCCAGCAGCCAAGAGGAAAGAAGGGGCTACTCCTACAATGAGCAGTTCTTC.

The chain combines TRBV9 with TRBJ1-1; weak D call: TRBD1 (5 bases). CDR3 length equals 14 residues. V dropped 0 bases and J dropped 6 bases, with 12 bases sitting between them. Germline V gene data show CDR1 as SGDLS and CDR2 as YYNGEE. The DNA of the CDR3 is TGTGCCAGCAGCGTAGGTGGGGGAATGGCTGAAGCTTTCTTT. It specifies CASSVGGGMAEAFF.

The chain has TRBV27 and TRBJ2-7, with 11 bases lining up with TRBD2. The CDR3 extends over 15 amino acids. The V segment lost 6 bases and the J segment 3 bases; nucleotides outside the gene matches: 7. CDR1 and CDR2 (germline): MNHEY, SMNVEV (reference sequence). The DNA of the CDR3 is TGTGCCAGCAGGGACCCGACTAGCGGGGTCTACGAGCAGTACTTC. Amino acids: CASRDPTSGVYEQYF.

The CDR3 here is CASSGAKGYTF. The CDR3 nucleotides are TGTGCCAGCAGCGGGGCGAAAGGCTACACCTTC. V and J are TRBV7-9 and TRBJ1-2, with a weak D call TRBD1 (5 bases). The CDR3 is 11 residues long. Germline V gives CDR1 SEHNR, CDR2 FQNEAQ (reference sequence). V was cut by 5 bases and J by 8 bases, with 9 bases left in between.

This chain uses TRBV19 with TRBJ2-1; D is perhaps TRBD2 (6 bases). Trimming removed 0 bases from V and 7 bases from J, with 7 bases in between. The CDR3 sequence is 13 residues long. From germline, CDR1 is LNHDA and CDR2 SQIVND (reference sequence). The CDR3 protein is CASSIDGGNEQFF. DNA for the CDR3: TGTGCCAGTAGTATAGATGGGGGGAATGAGCAGTTCTTC. Full variable domain (missing parts from reference TRBV19 and TRBJ2-1): DGGITQSPKYLFRKEGQNVTLSCEQNLNHDAMYWYRQDPGQGLRLIYYSQIVNDFQKGDIAEGYSVSREKKESFPLTVTSAQKNPTAFYLCASSIDGGNEQFFGPGTRLTVL.

This rearrangement joins TRBV6-1 to TRBJ2-7; D is uncertain. This CDR3 comprises 17 residues. The V gene's germline CDR1 is MNHNS and CDR2 SASEGT. V lost 2 bases to trimming and J lost 3 bases, with 20 bases between them. The CDR3 nucleotides read TGTGCCAGCAGTGAATACTCGGGTCCGACCCCCTTCTACGAGCAGTACTTC. Protein: CASSEYSGPTPFYEQYF.

CDR3 in amino acids: CASPGGETQYF. CDR3 nucleotide sequence: TGTGCCAGCCCCGGGGGAGAGACCCAGTACTTC. The chain recombines TRBV2 with TRBJ2-5, with D possibly TRBD2 on 6 matching bases. Trimming removed 8 bases at V and 4 bases at J, with 8 bases between. The V gene's germline CDR1 is SNHLY and CDR2 FYNNEI. CDR3 length: 11 residues.

This chain links TRBV6-2 or TRBV6-3 with TRBJ2-5, with TRBD1 matching 9 bases. CDR3 size: 14 residues. The ends lost 6 bases at V and 5 bases at J; junction bases unmatched: 7. From germline, CDR1 is MNHEY and CDR2 SVGEGT. CDR3 in DNA: TGTGCCAGCAGACCGTACAGGGGGCTGGAGACCCAGTACTTC. Amino acid sequence: CASRPYRGLETQYF.